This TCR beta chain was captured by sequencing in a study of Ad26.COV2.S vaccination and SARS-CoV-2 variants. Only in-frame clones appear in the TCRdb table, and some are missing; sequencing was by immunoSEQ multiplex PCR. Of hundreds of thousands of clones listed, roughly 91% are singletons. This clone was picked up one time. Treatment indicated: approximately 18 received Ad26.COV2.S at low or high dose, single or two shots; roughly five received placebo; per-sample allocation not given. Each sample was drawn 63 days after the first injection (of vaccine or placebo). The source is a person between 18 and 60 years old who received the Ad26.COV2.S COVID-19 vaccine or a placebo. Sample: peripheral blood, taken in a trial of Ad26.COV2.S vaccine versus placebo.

In nucleotides, the CDR3 is TGCGCCAGCAGCCCTAGACTAGCGGGGGGTGAAGAGCAGTTCTTC. It codes for CASSPRLAGGEEQFF. The J gene is TRBJ2-1, the V gene TRBV4-3, with 13 bases fitting TRBD2. V lost 4 bases to trimming and J lost 10 bases; unmatched junction nucleotides: 7. CDR1 and CDR2 from the germline V gene are LGHNA and YSLEER. The CDR3 spans 15 residues.